One and the same sample provided the 2 T cell receptor beta chains below, sequenced in a study of T cells in localized non-small cell lung cancer. Sequencing used immunoSEQ multiplex PCR; TCRdb keeps in-frame clones, though not all of them. The sample has around 3,600 clones, approximately 31% seen once. This specimen was normal lung tissue next to the tumor, taken before any cancer treatment. Receptor source: a male donor at least 60 years old with stage III lung adenocarcinoma.

This chain connects TRBV19 to TRBJ2-2; D unclear. This CDR3 comprises 14 residues. Trimming shortened V by 7 bases and J by 1 base, and 10 bases separated the two germline ends. From germline, CDR1 is LNHDA and CDR2 SQIVND (reference sequence). Here the CDR3 reads CASNLELNTGELFF. CDR3 DNA sequence: TGTGCCAGTAATCTGGAGCTGAACACCGGGGAGCTGTTTTTT. Looking up the rest from reference TRBV19 and TRBJ2-2 gives the full variable domain: DGGITQSPKYLFRKEGQNVTLSCEQNLNHDAMYWYRQDPGQGLRLIYYSQIVNDFQKGDIAEGYSVSREKKESFPLTVTSAQKNPTAFYLCASNLELNTGELFFGEGSRLTVL.

This chain uses TRBV11-3 with TRBJ1-1; possibly TRBD1 for D (5 bases). Trimming took off 2 bases at V and 1 base at J, with 14 bases between the two ends. The CDR3 loop spans 16 amino acids. In germline, CDR1 is SGHNT, CDR2 YENEEA. The CDR3 nucleotides are TGTGCCAGCAGCTTAAGTGGCAGGGCCTGGAACACTGAAGCTTTCTTT. Amino acid sequence: CASSLSGRAWNTEAFF.